The 10 T cell receptor beta chains below all came from one sample that was sequenced in a study of hypomethylating agent response in myelodysplastic syndrome. Clones were read by immunoSEQ multiplex PCR, and TCRdb kept only the in-frame ones, dropping some. The repertoire has around 6,100 clones, roughly 80% of them found once; the top ten carry over 20%. The sequences come from bone marrow, collected before or after starting hypomethylating agent treatment for myelodysplastic syndrome (not recorded which). Receptors were obtained from a human donor with myelodysplastic syndrome.

The chain has TRBV7-2 and TRBJ2-7, with D tentatively TRBD2 (6 bases). Germline CDR1 and CDR2: SGHTA and FQGNSA. The CDR3 is made up of 14 amino acids. The germline V and J ends were trimmed by 5 bases and 2 bases, with 13 bases remaining between them. The CDR3 region is CASSGGLIPYEQYF. The CDR3 DNA follows: TGTGCCAGCAGCGGGGGACTTATCCCCTACGAGCAGTACTTC. Based on the CDR3 plus reference TRBV7-2 and TRBJ2-7, the full variable domain is GAGVSQSPSNKVTEKGKDVELRCDPISGHTALYWYRQSLGQGLEFLIYFQGNSAPDKSGLPSDRFSAERTGGSVSTLTIQRTQQEDSAVYLCASSGGLIPYEQYFGPGTRLTVT.

This chain links TRBV29-1 with TRBJ1-3; D is unresolved. CDR1 SQVTM and CDR2 ANQGSEA come from the germline V gene. The germline V and J ends were trimmed by 8 bases and 3 bases, with 8 bases remaining between them. The CDR3 length is 11 residues. The CDR3 DNA follows: TGCAGCACCAATCATGGAAACACCATATATTTT. It yields the protein CSTNHGNTIYF.

Notes on this clone: The conserved final phenylalanine or tryptophan is absent from the CDR3, which likely points to a read error. The CDR3: CATSRVSGNPNTEAFL. The CDR3 coding sequence is TGTGCCACCAGCAGGGTTTCAGGGAATCCGAACACTGAAGCTTTCCTT. The V call is TRBV15, the J call TRBJ1-1; a possible D gene is TRBD1 (5 bases). Trimming pared 3 bases from V and 1 base from J, leaving 15 bases between. In germline, CDR1 is LNHNV, CDR2 YYDKDF (reference sequence). The CDR3 spans 16 residues.

This clone was seen a few times. The CDR3 nucleotides read TGTGCCAGCACACGGATTGAAAAACTGTTTTTT. It encodes CASTRIEKLFF. The rearrangement links TRBV2 to TRBJ1-4; D not certain. The CDR3 is 11 residues long. With 7 bases removed from V and 7 bases from J, the gap between germline ends came to 7 bases. The V gene's germline CDR1 is SNHLY and CDR2 FYNNEI.

V is TRBV29-1 and J is TRBJ1-1; 9 bases line up with TRBD1. The junction had 3 bases not matched to a gene; V was cut back by 7 bases and J by 3 bases. This CDR3 contains 12 residues. The germline V gene has CDR1 SQVTM and CDR2 ANQGSEA. The CDR3 is CSGGDRDTEAFF. CDR3 bases: TGCAGCGGGGGGGACAGGGACACTGAAGCTTTCTTT.

The V call is TRBV19, the J call TRBJ2-1; 10 bases line up with TRBD2. CDR3 length: 16 residues. The V and J ends lost 2 bases and 6 bases, in that order; junction bases with no gene match: 7. CDR1 LNHDA and CDR2 SQIVND come from the germline V gene (reference sequence). The CDR3 DNA reads TGTGCCAGTAGTATAACGGCTAGCGGGAGTAGCAATGAGCAGTTCTTC. It translates to CASSITASGSSNEQFF. Together with reference TRBV19 and TRBJ2-1, the CDR3 gives the full variable domain: DGGITQSPKYLFRKEGQNVTLSCEQNLNHDAMYWYRQDPGQGLRLIYYSQIVNDFQKGDIAEGYSVSREKKESFPLTVTSAQKNPTAFYLCASSITASGSSNEQFFGPGTRLTVL.

J is TRBJ2-3 and V is TRBV7-9; a weak D match, TRBD1 (6 bases). Trimming took 0 bases from V and 4 from J, leaving 14 bases between them. Germline CDR1 SEHNR, CDR2 FQNEAQ (reference sequence). The CDR3 sequence is 16 residues long. CDR3 nucleotide sequence: TGTGCCAGCAGCTTAGCTGTGGGGGCGAGGGCAGATACGCAGTATTTT. This translates into CASSLAVGARADTQYF.

The J gene is TRBJ2-6, the V gene TRBV9; 7 bases match TRBD2. Germline V gives CDR1 SGDLS, CDR2 YYNGEE. This CDR3 is built from 22 residues. Germline trimming cut 3 bases from V and 2 bases from J; bases unmatched to any gene: 23. The chain's CDR3 is CASSGFKGEGNRFQTGANVLTF. In DNA form, the CDR3 reads TGTGCCAGCAGCGGATTTAAAGGGGAGGGTAATAGATTCCAGACTGGGGCCAACGTCCTGACTTTC.

The chain uses TRBV5-4 and TRBJ1-2; no clear D. Germline V gene lookup returns CDR1 SGHNT and CDR2 YYREEE (reference sequence). The CDR3 is 12 residues long. V gave up 4 bases and J gave up 7 bases, with 11 bases separating them. The CDR3, as DNA: TGTGCCAGCAGCCCTGGTGGAGGTGGCTACACCTTC. It specifies CASSPGGGGYTF.

The rearrangement links TRBV6-6 to TRBJ1-5; D uncertain. This CDR3 has 13 amino acids. The germline CDR1 and CDR2 sequences are MNHNY and SVGAGI (reference sequence). V was clipped by 7 bases and J by 9 bases, with 16 bases between them. For the CDR3, the DNA is TGTGCCAGCACCCTCGGGGTCCAATTGCCCCAGCATTTT. It is translated as CASTLGVQLPQHF.